This TCR beta chain was identified during a study of T cell responses to AZD1222 COVID-19 vaccine. Study findings and constraints: After the peak T cell response, and only then, were repertoires sampled. Clonal diversity was possibly underestimated, and the donors were mostly white British, with more females. Only five to seven AZD1222 recipients were seropositive at baseline.

Concerning this clone: Its antigen is not known.

V dropped 5 bases and J dropped 4 bases, with 3 bases sitting between them. The CDR3 has 11 residues. In germline, CDR1 is SSHAT, CDR2 FNYEAQ (reference sequence). The table came from immunoSEQ multiplex PCR; TCRdb's copy has only in-frame clones and leaves some out. The sample has around 100,000 clones, almost 85% seen once. The sample here was peripheral blood, taken on day 0 of AZD1222 vaccination. The receptor comes from an adult in good health. The genes are TRBV7-7 and TRBJ1-5; no reliable D call. CDR3 sequence: CASSPNQPQHF. The DNA for the CDR3 is TGTGCCAGCAGCCCAAATCAGCCCCAGCATTTT.